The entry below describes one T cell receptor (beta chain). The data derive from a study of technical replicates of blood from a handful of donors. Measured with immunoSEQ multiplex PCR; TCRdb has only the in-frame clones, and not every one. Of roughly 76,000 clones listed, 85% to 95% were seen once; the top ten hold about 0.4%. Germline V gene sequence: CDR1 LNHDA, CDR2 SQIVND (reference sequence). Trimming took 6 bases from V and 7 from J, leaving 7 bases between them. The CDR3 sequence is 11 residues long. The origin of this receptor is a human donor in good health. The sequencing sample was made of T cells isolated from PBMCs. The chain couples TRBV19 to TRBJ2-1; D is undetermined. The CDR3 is CASSRQNEQFF. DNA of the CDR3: TGTGCCAGTAGCCGCCAGAATGAGCAGTTCTTC.